The next 21 T cell receptor beta chains were all read from a single sample in a study of cytomegalovirus exposure and HLA in healthy donors. PCR used 60 Vbeta primers and 13 Jbeta primers. The assay was immunoSEQ multiplex PCR, and TCRdb's table has in-frame clones only and misses some. This sample has roughly 190,000 clones, with over 65% found just once. Sequences were obtained from PBMCs. All receptors come from a woman in her twenties or thirties in good health and CMV-seronegative.

This chain connects TRBV12-5 to TRBJ2-1; TRBD2 matches 8 bases. The CDR3 contains 19 residues. V lost 0 bases and J lost 7; bases outside the gene matches: 17. The germline gives CDR1 LGHNT, CDR2 FRNRAP. The CDR3 DNA sequence: TGTGCTAGTGGTTTGGTTCAAGGCCCGGGACTAGGGGCCCTAAATGAGCAGTTCTTC. Amino acids: CASGLVQGPGLGALNEQFF. Full variable domain (missing parts from reference TRBV12-5 and TRBJ2-1): DARVTQTPRHKVTEMGQEVTMRCQPILGHNTVFWYRQTMMQGLELLAYFRNRAPLDDSGMPKDRFSAEMPDATLATLKIQPSEPRDSAVYFCASGLVQGPGLGALNEQFFGPGTRLTVL.

This sequence joins TRBV6-1 and TRBJ1-1; tentative D call: TRBD1 (6 bases). From germline, CDR1 is MNHNS and CDR2 SASEGT. The CDR3 has 16 residues. Deletions cut 1 base from V and 0 bases from J, with 12 bases between. The CDR3 sequence is CASSEGRTVMNTEAFF. The CDR3 coding sequence is TGTGCCAGCAGTGAAGGTCGGACAGTCATGAACACTGAAGCTTTCTTT.

The chain has TRBV7-8 and TRBJ2-7, with 9 bases identical to TRBD1. With V trimmed by 1 base and J by 1 base, 2 bases remained unmatched. Germline V gives CDR1 SGHVS, CDR2 FQNEAQ. The length of the CDR3 is 15 residues. The CDR3 DNA reads as TGTGCCAGCAGCTTAGGGGGGACAGGGTCCTACGAGCAGTACTTC. Amino acid sequence: CASSLGGTGSYEQYF. The whole variable domain, remainder taken from reference TRBV7-8 and TRBJ2-7, is GAGVSQSPRYKVAKRGQDVALRCDPISGHVSLFWYQQALGQGPEFLTYFQNEAQLDKSGLPSDRFFAERPEGSVSTLKIQRTQQEDSAVYLCASSLGGTGSYEQYFGPGTRLTVT.

The V and J genes are TRBV5-1 and TRBJ2-5; 11 positions agree with TRBD1. The CDR3 totals 16 residues. With V trimmed by 2 bases and J by 11 bases, 14 bases remained unmatched. Germline V gives CDR1 SGHRS, CDR2 YFSETQ. The CDR3 DNA reads as TGCGCCAGCAGCTTCCCGGTGGACAGGGGGCCGGGGGAGCAGTACTTC. It encodes CASSFPVDRGPGEQYF. Using reference TRBV5-1 and TRBJ2-5 for the parts outside the CDR3, the full variable domain is KAGVTQTPRYLIKTRGQQVTLSCSPISGHRSVSWYQQTPGQGLQFLFEYFSETQRNKGNFPGRFSGRQFSNSRSEMNVSTLELGDSALYLCASSFPVDRGPGEQYFGPGTRLLVL.

The V call is TRBV19, the J call TRBJ1-2; 7 bases match TRBD1. Germline V gene data show CDR1 as LNHDA and CDR2 as SQIVND (reference sequence). The CDR3 consists of 14 residues. J lost 8 bases, V lost 7 bases, and 13 bases had no gene match. The CDR3 coding sequence is TGTGCCAGTACCGAGACAGGGTCAAGTGGGGGCTACACCTTC. Protein sequence: CASTETGSSGGYTF.

Notes on this clone: Different DNA sequences within this sample yield the same CDR3. The chain has TRBV6-1 and TRBJ1-3; 8 nucleotides line up with TRBD1. V was clipped by 5 bases and J by 3 bases; unmatched bases: 3. Germline-derived CDR1 and CDR2 are MNHNS and SASEGT. The CDR3 totals 14 residues. The CDR3 reads CASSTGGSGNTIYF. CDR3 sequence (DNA): TGTGCCAGCAGTACAGGGGGTAGTGGAAACACCATATATTTT.

The chain carries TRBV5-8 and TRBJ1-5; unclear D gene. This CDR3 region has 15 residues. Between the trimmed V and J ends, which lost 4 bases and 2 bases, there was a span of 13 bases. Germline values: CDR1 SGHTS, CDR2 YDEGEE. The CDR3 sequence is CASSIYRGGNQPQHF. DNA for the CDR3: TGTGCCAGCAGCATTTACCGGGGAGGCAATCAGCCCCAGCATTTT.

This clone appeared once. The J gene is TRBJ1-5, the V gene TRBV6-1; 7 bases are shared with TRBD1. The V gene end was trimmed by 5 bases and the J gene end by 7 bases; junction bases not matched to a gene: 5. The CDR3 sequence is 13 residues long. Germline CDR1 MNHNS, CDR2 SASEGT. The CDR3 nucleotides read TGTGCCAGCAGTCCCGACAGGGACCAGCCCCAGCATTTT. It is translated as CASSPDRDQPQHF.

The chain has TRBV15 and TRBJ2-1, with D possibly TRBD2 on 7 matching bases. V lost 0 bases and J 6 bases, leaving 15 bases between the germline ends. The CDR3 has 16 residues. From germline, CDR1 is LNHNV and CDR2 YYDKDF (reference sequence). The CDR3 is CATSRDGGRLPNEQFF. In DNA, the CDR3 is TGTGCCACCAGCAGAGACGGGGGGCGTCTCCCCAATGAGCAGTTCTTC. The entire variable domain, with the rest obtained from reference TRBV15 and TRBJ2-1, is as follows: DAMVIQNPRYQVTQFGKPVTLSCSQTLNHNVMYWYQQKSSQAPKLLFHYYDKDFNNEADTPDNFQSRRPNTSFCFLDIRSPGLGDTAMYLCATSRDGGRLPNEQFFGPGTRLTVL.

This clone occurred once. CDR3 loop: CASRVASGNTIYF. As DNA, the CDR3 is TGTGCCAGCAGAGTAGCGTCTGGAAACACCATATATTTT. V is TRBV6-5 and J is TRBJ1-3; D unclear. The CDR3 runs 13 residues. The germline V gene encodes CDR1 MNHEY and CDR2 SVGAGI. The ends were cut back, 6 bases at V and 1 base at J, with 7 bases in the middle.

This sequence joins TRBV4-1 and TRBJ1-1, with a tentative D call TRBD1 (6 bases). Germline lookup yields CDR1 MGHRA and CDR2 YSYEKL. This CDR3 contains 14 residues. V was trimmed by 4 bases and J by 0 bases, leaving 9 bases between them. The CDR3 DNA reads TGCGCCAGCAGCCTCGGACAGATGAACACTGAAGCTTTCTTT. Translating it yields CASSLGQMNTEAFF.

V and J are TRBV14 and TRBJ1-1, with D possibly matching TRBD1 (6 bases). The CDR3 is 21 amino acids. The germline V gene has CDR1 SGHDN and CDR2 FVKESK. Between the trimmed V and J ends, which lost 1 base and 1 base, there was a span of 28 bases. CDR3 nucleotides: TGTGCCAGCAGCCAAGGGGTCGGGGGGCTTTACGATTGGGGGTGGAACACTGAAGCTTTCTTT. Translating it yields CASSQGVGGLYDWGWNTEAFF.

The chain joins TRBV7-9 to TRBJ2-1; maybe TRBD1 (6 bases). Germline assignment: CDR1 SEHNR and CDR2 FQNEAQ (reference sequence). The CDR3 has 13 amino acids. V lost 2 bases and J lost 15, with 17 bases in between. In DNA, the CDR3 is TGTGCCAGCAGCTTATACGAAGGGACAAGATCGTTCTTC. Residues: CASSLYEGTRSFF. The whole variable domain, remainder taken from reference TRBV7-9 and TRBJ2-1, is DTGVSQNPRHKITKRGQNVTFRCDPISEHNRLYWYRQTLGQGPEFLTYFQNEAQLEKSRLLSDRFSAERPKGSFSTLEIQRTEQGDSAMYLCASSLYEGTRSFFGPGTRLTVL.

The V gene is TRBV7-2, the J gene TRBJ2-5; tentatively, D is TRBD2 (5 bases). V lost 5 bases to trimming and J lost 5 bases, with 12 bases between them. This CDR3 region has 13 residues. Germline V gives CDR1 SGHTA, CDR2 FQGNSA. CDR3 sequence reads: CASSPSSWETQYF. The CDR3 region has the DNA TGTGCCAGCAGCCCTAGCTCATGGGAGACCCAGTACTTC.

In the case of this clone: Different DNA sequences within this sample yield the same CDR3. The chain couples TRBV18 to TRBJ1-2, with 10 bases identical to TRBD1. The germline CDR1 and CDR2 sequences are KGHSH and LQKENI. J gave up 3 bases and V 2 bases, and 0 bases lay outside the gene matches. CDR3 length: 14 residues. Here the CDR3 reads CASSPGTGDYGYTF. In DNA, the CDR3 is TGTGCCAGCTCACCAGGGACAGGGGACTATGGCTACACCTTC. The complete variable domain, with remaining parts taken from reference TRBV18 and TRBJ1-2, reads NAGVMQNPRHLVRRRGQEARLRCSPMKGHSHVYWYRQLPEEGLKFMVYLQKENIIDESGMPKERFSAEFPKEGPSILRIQQVVRGDSAAYFCASSPGTGDYGYTFGSGTRLTVV.

V is TRBV21-1 and J is TRBJ1-6. TRBV21-1 is shown as a pseudogene. CDR3 length equals 16 residues. CDR3 amino acids: CASSHTAEIYNSPLHF. The CDR3, as DNA: TGTGCCAGCAGCCATACAGCGGAGATTTATAATTCACCCCTCCACTTT.

V usage is TRBV5-1 and J usage is TRBJ2-1, with 10 bases identical to TRBD1. With 2 bases clipped from V and 0 bases from J, the junction kept 11 bases outside the gene matches. The CDR3 has 19 amino acids. Germline V lookup: CDR1 SGHRS, CDR2 YFSETQ. DNA for the CDR3: TGCGCCAGCAGCTTTCCGACAGGGGGCAAAATGAGCTCCTACAATGAGCAGTTCTTC. Translation gives CASSFPTGGKMSSYNEQFF.

The chain carries TRBV10-2 and TRBJ2-5; the match to TRBD2 covers 12 bases. The CDR3 length is 14 residues. The trim removed 6 bases at V and 5 bases at J, leaving 4 bases unmatched. The V gene's germline CDR1 is WSHSY and CDR2 SAAADI. The CDR3 coding sequence is TGCGCCAGCAGGCTAGCGGGGGGGCCTGAGACCCAGTACTTC. This sequence encodes CASRLAGGPETQYF.

V is TRBV4-3 and J is TRBJ1-1; D might be TRBD1 (6 bases). Germline lookup yields CDR1 LGHNA and CDR2 YSLEER. The germline V and J ends were trimmed by 1 base and 5 bases, with 14 bases remaining between them. This CDR3 has 15 amino acids. CDR3 nucleotides: TGCGCCAGCAGCCAAGGTACAGGGTTCCGGACTGAAGCTTTCTTT. Residues: CASSQGTGFRTEAFF.

The CDR3 DNA reads TGTGCTAGTGGTTTGGTACGGGCAGGGACTAATGAAAAACTGTTTTTT. It is translated as CASGLVRAGTNEKLFF. The chain joins TRBV12-5 to TRBJ1-4, with D perhaps matching TRBD1 (5 bases). The CDR3 has 16 residues. Germline V gives CDR1 LGHNT, CDR2 FRNRAP. Trimming left V 0 bases short and J 2 bases short, with 10 bases between.

The J gene is TRBJ1-2, the V gene TRBV14, with D tentatively TRBD1 (5 bases). CDR3 length: 16 residues. V was trimmed by 1 base and J by 4 bases, leaving 16 bases between them. Per germline, CDR1 SGHDN and CDR2 FVKESK. DNA for the CDR3: TGTGCCAGCAGCCAAGCTTTTACAGGCCGGCCCTATGGCTACACCTTC. Its protein product is CASSQAFTGRPYGYTF.